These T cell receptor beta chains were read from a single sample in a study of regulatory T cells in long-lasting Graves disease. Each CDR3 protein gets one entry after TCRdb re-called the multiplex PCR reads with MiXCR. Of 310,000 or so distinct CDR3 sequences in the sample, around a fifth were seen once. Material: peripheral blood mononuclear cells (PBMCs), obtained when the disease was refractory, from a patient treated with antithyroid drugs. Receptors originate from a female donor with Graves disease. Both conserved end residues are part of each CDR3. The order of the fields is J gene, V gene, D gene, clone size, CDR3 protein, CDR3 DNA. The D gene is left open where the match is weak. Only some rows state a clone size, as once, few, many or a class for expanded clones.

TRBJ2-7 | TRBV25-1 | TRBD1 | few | CASTTGGEQYF | TGTGCCAGCACTACAGGGGGCGAGCAGTACTTC
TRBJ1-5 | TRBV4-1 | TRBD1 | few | CASSYRGRNQPQHF | TGCGCCAGCAGCTACAGGGGCCGGAATCAGCCCCAGCATTTT
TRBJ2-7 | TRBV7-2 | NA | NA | CASSEPTGLGEQYF | TGTGCCAGCAGCGAACCCACAGGGCTTGGGGAGCAGTACTTC
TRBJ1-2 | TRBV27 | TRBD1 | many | CASSFLPDRGLGGYTF | TGTGCCAGCAGTTTTCTCCCGGACAGGGGGCTGGGTGGCTACACCTTC
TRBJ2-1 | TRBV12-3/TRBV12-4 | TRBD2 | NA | CASSLRLAGVNEQFF | TGTGCCAGCAGTCTGCGACTAGCGGGGGTCAATGAGCAGTTCTTC
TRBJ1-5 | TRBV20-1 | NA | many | CSARDTRAQHF | TGCAGTGCTAGGGACACGCGGGCCCAGCATTTT
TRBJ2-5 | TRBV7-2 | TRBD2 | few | CAGSPGGGGAWETQYF | TGTGCCGGTAGCCCGGGCGGCGGGGGGGCCTGGGAGACCCAGTACTTC
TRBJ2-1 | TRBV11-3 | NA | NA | CASSPARGFRDEQFF | TGTGCCAGCAGCCCCGCCCGGGGGTTCCGCGATGAGCAGTTCTTC
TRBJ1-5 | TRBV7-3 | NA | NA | CASSSPGINQPQHF | TGTGCCAGCAGCTCGCCAGGGATCAATCAGCCCCAGCATTTT
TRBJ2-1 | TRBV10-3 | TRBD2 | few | CAISETSGGANEQFF | TGTGCCATCAGTGAAACCAGCGGGGGGGCGAATGAGCAGTTCTTC
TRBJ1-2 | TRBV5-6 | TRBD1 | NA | CASSSWTGGSYTF | TGTGCCAGCAGCTCCTGGACAGGGGGCTCGTACACCTTC